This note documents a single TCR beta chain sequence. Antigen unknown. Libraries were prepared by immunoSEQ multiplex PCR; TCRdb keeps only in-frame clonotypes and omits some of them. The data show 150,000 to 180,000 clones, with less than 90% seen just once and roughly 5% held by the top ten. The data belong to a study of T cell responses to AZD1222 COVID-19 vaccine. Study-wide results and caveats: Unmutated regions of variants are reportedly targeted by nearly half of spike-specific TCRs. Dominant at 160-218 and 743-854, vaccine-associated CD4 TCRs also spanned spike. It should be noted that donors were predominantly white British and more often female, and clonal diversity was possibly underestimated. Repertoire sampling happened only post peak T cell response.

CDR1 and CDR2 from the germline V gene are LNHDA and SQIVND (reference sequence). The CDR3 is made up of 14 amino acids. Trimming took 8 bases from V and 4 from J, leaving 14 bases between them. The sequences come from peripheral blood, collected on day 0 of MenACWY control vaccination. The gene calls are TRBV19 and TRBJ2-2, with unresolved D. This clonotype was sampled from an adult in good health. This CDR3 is CASSGQVSTGELFF. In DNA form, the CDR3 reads TGTGCCAGTTCTGGGCAGGTTTCCACCGGGGAGCTGTTTTTT.